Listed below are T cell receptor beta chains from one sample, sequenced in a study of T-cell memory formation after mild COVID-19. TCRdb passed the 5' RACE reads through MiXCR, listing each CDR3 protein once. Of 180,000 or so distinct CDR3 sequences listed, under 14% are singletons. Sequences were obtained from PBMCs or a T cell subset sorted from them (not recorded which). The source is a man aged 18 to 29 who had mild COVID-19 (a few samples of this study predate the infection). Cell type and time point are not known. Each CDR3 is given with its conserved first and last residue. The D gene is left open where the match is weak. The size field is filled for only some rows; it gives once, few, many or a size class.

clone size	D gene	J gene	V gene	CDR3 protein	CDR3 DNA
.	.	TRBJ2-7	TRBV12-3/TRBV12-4	CASTTLDSSYEQYF	TGTGCCAGCACCACCCTAGACAGCTCCTACGAGCAGTACTTC
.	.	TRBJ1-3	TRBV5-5	CASSLGGRDTIYF	TGTGCCAGCAGCTTGGGGGGCCGGGACACCATATATTTT
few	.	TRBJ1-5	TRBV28	CASNGRNNQPQHF	TGTGCCAGCAACGGCCGAAACAATCAGCCCCAGCATTTT
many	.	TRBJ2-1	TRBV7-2	CASRTGAYNEQFF	TGTGCCAGCAGGACAGGCGCTTACAATGAGCAGTTCTTC
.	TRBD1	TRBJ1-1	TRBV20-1	CSARGGLQGATEAFF	TGCAGTGCTAGAGGGGGGTTACAGGGGGCCACTGAAGCTTTCTTT
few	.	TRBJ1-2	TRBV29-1	CSVEDLEGSGGYTF	TGCAGCGTTGAAGATTTAGAGGGGTCGGGGGGCTACACCTTC
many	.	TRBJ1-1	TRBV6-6	CASKRVNTEAFF	TGTGCCAGCAAGAGGGTAAACACTGAAGCTTTCTTT
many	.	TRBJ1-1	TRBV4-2	CASSQSGGGNTEAFF	TGTGCCAGCAGCCAATCCGGAGGGGGGAACACTGAAGCTTTCTTT
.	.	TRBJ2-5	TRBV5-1	CASSFTGPQETQYF	TGCGCCAGCAGCTTCACGGGGCCCCAAGAGACCCAGTACTTC
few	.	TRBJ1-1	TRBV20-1	CSATDPLNTEAFF	TGCAGTGCAACAGACCCTCTTAACACTGAAGCTTTCTTT